A selection of T cell receptor beta chains follows, all from one sample in a study of regulatory T cells in long-lasting Graves disease. TCRdb reprocessed the multiplex PCR reads via MiXCR and lists one record per CDR3 protein. The repertoire includes hundreds of thousands of distinct CDR3 sequences, 30% of them detected once, and around 42% sits in the top ten. Sequenced material: peripheral blood mononuclear cells (PBMCs), taken when the disease was refractory, from a patient treated with antithyroid drugs. The receptors stem from a female donor with Graves disease. The CDR3 runs from the conserved cysteine through the conserved F or W. The order of the fields is V gene, J gene, clone size, D gene, CDR3 protein, CDR3 DNA. A D gene is named only where the DNA matches it firmly. Expanded clones get a size class; other rows say once, few or many, or leave the size out.

v_call: TRBV6-1
j_call: TRBJ2-7
clone_size: few
d_call: NA
cdr3_aa: CASRSPNYEQYF
cdr3_nt: TGTGCCAGCAGATCACCTAACTACGAGCAGTACTTC

v_call: TRBV6-2/TRBV6-3
j_call: TRBJ2-7
clone_size: few
d_call: NA
cdr3_aa: CASSYYGQGGWEQYF
cdr3_nt: TGTGCCAGCAGTTACTATGGGCAGGGGGGCTGGGAGCAGTACTTC

v_call: TRBV12-3/TRBV12-4
j_call: TRBJ1-1
clone_size: many
d_call: NA
cdr3_aa: CASSLHQGNTEAFF
cdr3_nt: TGTGCCAGCAGTTTGCACCAGGGAAACACTGAAGCTTTCTTT

v_call: TRBV20-1
j_call: TRBJ2-5
clone_size: few
d_call: TRBD2
cdr3_aa: CSARTMPGLAETQYF
cdr3_nt: TGCAGTGCTAGAACCATGCCGGGACTAGCTGAGACCCAGTACTTC

v_call: TRBV20-1
j_call: TRBJ2-4
clone_size: NA
d_call: TRBD1
cdr3_aa: CSAGQGENIQYF
cdr3_nt: TGCAGTGCTGGACAGGGTGAAAACATTCAGTACTTC

v_call: TRBV10-3
j_call: TRBJ2-5
clone_size: NA
d_call: NA
cdr3_aa: CAISEGLIYWEETQYF
cdr3_nt: TGTGCCATCAGTGAAGGGTTAATCTATTGGGAGGAGACCCAGTACTTC

v_call: TRBV4-2
j_call: TRBJ2-5
clone_size: few
d_call: TRBD1
cdr3_aa: CASSRGGQGIQETQYF
cdr3_nt: TGTGCCAGCAGCCGAGGAGGACAGGGAATACAAGAGACCCAGTACTTC

v_call: TRBV6-4
j_call: TRBJ2-2
clone_size: few
d_call: TRBD2
cdr3_aa: CASSYSIPSGRVDGELFF
cdr3_nt: TGTGCCAGCAGTTACTCGATTCCTAGCGGGAGGGTTGACGGGGAGCTGTTTTTT

v_call: TRBV2
j_call: TRBJ2-2
clone_size: many
d_call: NA
cdr3_aa: CASSVFRANTGELFF
cdr3_nt: TGTGCCAGCAGTGTCTTCAGGGCGAACACCGGGGAGCTGTTTTTT

v_call: TRBV19
j_call: TRBJ1-1
clone_size: NA
d_call: TRBD1
cdr3_aa: CASRQGLHRRVNTEAFF
cdr3_nt: TGTGCCAGTAGACAGGGGCTCCATCGACGGGTGAACACTGAAGCTTTCTTT

v_call: TRBV9
j_call: TRBJ2-5
clone_size: few
d_call: NA
cdr3_aa: CASSVDRGSFVETQYF
cdr3_nt: TGTGCCAGCAGCGTAGATAGAGGGTCATTCGTAGAGACCCAGTACTTC

v_call: TRBV10-3
j_call: TRBJ2-7
clone_size: NA
d_call: NA
cdr3_aa: CAISDLRRASSYEQYF
cdr3_nt: TGTGCCATCAGTGACCTCCGGAGAGCTAGCTCCTACGAGCAGTACTTC

v_call: TRBV5-1
j_call: TRBJ1-5
clone_size: few
d_call: NA
cdr3_aa: CASSLRAGLNQPQHF
cdr3_nt: TGCGCCAGCAGCTTGAGGGCAGGGCTGAATCAGCCCCAGCATTTT

v_call: TRBV27
j_call: TRBJ1-5
clone_size: NA
d_call: NA
cdr3_aa: CASSLQVNSNQPQHF
cdr3_nt: TGTGCCAGCAGTCTCCAGGTCAATAGCAATCAGCCCCAGCATTTT

v_call: TRBV12-3/TRBV12-4
j_call: TRBJ1-5
clone_size: many
d_call: NA
cdr3_aa: CASSLRRERQPQHF
cdr3_nt: TGTGCCAGCAGTTTAAGGCGCGAACGTCAGCCCCAGCATTTT

v_call: TRBV19
j_call: TRBJ1-6
clone_size: few
d_call: NA
cdr3_aa: CASSPLSGVGSYNSPLHF
cdr3_nt: TGTGCCAGTAGTCCTCTGAGTGGAGTTGGGTCCTATAATTCACCCCTCCACTTT

v_call: TRBV6-2/TRBV6-3
j_call: TRBJ2-3
clone_size: NA
d_call: TRBD1
cdr3_aa: CASSHTGSTGGADTQYF
cdr3_nt: TGTGCCAGCAGTCACACCGGATCGACAGGGGGTGCAGATACGCAGTATTTT

v_call: TRBV12-3/TRBV12-4
j_call: TRBJ2-5
clone_size: NA
d_call: NA
cdr3_aa: CASSSTPGIGRNVTQYF
cdr3_nt: TGTGCCAGCAGCTCGACTCCTGGGATCGGCCGCAATGTGACCCAGTACTTC

v_call: TRBV7-2
j_call: TRBJ2-7
clone_size: NA
d_call: TRBD2
cdr3_aa: CASSLVLAGFRGYEQYF
cdr3_nt: TGTGCCAGCAGCTTAGTACTAGCGGGATTTAGAGGGTACGAGCAGTACTTC

v_call: TRBV4-2
j_call: TRBJ1-1
clone_size: few
d_call: NA
cdr3_aa: CASSQSSPENTEAFF
cdr3_nt: TGTGCCAGCAGCCAGTCGAGCCCAGAGAACACTGAAGCTTTCTTT

v_call: TRBV6-1
j_call: TRBJ1-5
clone_size: NA
d_call: TRBD1
cdr3_aa: CASSRTGGQGNQPQHF
cdr3_nt: TGTGCCAGCAGCCGGACAGGGGGCCAGGGCAATCAGCCCCAGCATTTT

v_call: TRBV29-1
j_call: TRBJ1-1
clone_size: many
d_call: TRBD1
cdr3_aa: CSVEDTGRFDRAAFF
cdr3_nt: TGCAGCGTTGAAGATACGGGACGGTTTGACAGGGCAGCTTTCTTT

v_call: TRBV5-1
j_call: TRBJ1-1
clone_size: NA
d_call: NA
cdr3_aa: CASSLGSRREAFF
cdr3_nt: TGCGCCAGCAGCTTGGGGTCCCGGAGGGAAGCTTTCTTT

v_call: TRBV28
j_call: TRBJ1-3
clone_size: NA
d_call: TRBD1
cdr3_aa: CASSRIWDRKNTSSGNTIYF
cdr3_nt: TGTGCCAGCAGCCGCATATGGGACAGAAAGAATACGAGCTCTGGAAACACCATATATTTT

v_call: TRBV12-3/TRBV12-4
j_call: TRBJ2-2
clone_size: many
d_call: TRBD1
cdr3_aa: CASRVSGQGGTGELFF
cdr3_nt: TGTGCCAGCAGAGTTTCGGGACAGGGAGGAACCGGGGAGCTGTTTTTT

v_call: TRBV2
j_call: TRBJ1-1
clone_size: NA
d_call: TRBD1
cdr3_aa: CASSEQGARMNTEAFF
cdr3_nt: TGTGCCAGCAGTGAACAGGGGGCGAGAATGAACACTGAAGCTTTCTTT

v_call: TRBV5-5
j_call: TRBJ2-5
clone_size: NA
d_call: NA
cdr3_aa: CASSLGPDGETQYF
cdr3_nt: TGTGCCAGCAGCTTGGGTCCAGATGGGGAGACCCAGTACTTC

v_call: TRBV28
j_call: TRBJ2-7
clone_size: few
d_call: TRBD2
cdr3_aa: CASSLWTPGLAGHEQYF
cdr3_nt: TGTGCCAGCAGTTTATGGACTCCGGGACTAGCGGGCCACGAGCAGTACTTC

v_call: TRBV6-1
j_call: TRBJ2-2
clone_size: few
d_call: NA
cdr3_aa: CASSEGLTGELFF
cdr3_nt: TGTGCCAGCAGTGAGGGCTTAACCGGGGAGCTGTTTTTT

v_call: TRBV28
j_call: TRBJ1-2
clone_size: many
d_call: NA
cdr3_aa: CASTPDLLYGYTF
cdr3_nt: TGTGCCAGCACCCCGGACCTGCTCTATGGCTACACCTTC

v_call: TRBV6-9
j_call: TRBJ1-6
clone_size: few
d_call: NA
cdr3_aa: CASSYVGGYDSPLHF
cdr3_nt: TGTGCCAGCAGTTACGTTGGGGGGTATGATTCACCCCTCCACTTT

v_call: TRBV15
j_call: TRBJ2-4
clone_size: NA
d_call: TRBD1
cdr3_aa: CATSRGGTGENIQYF
cdr3_nt: TGTGCCACCAGCAGAGGTGGGACAGGGGAAAACATTCAGTACTTC

v_call: TRBV6-5
j_call: TRBJ2-7
clone_size: NA
d_call: TRBD1
cdr3_aa: CASSSDPGTGWYEQYF
cdr3_nt: TGTGCCAGCAGTTCCGATCCCGGGACAGGGTGGTACGAGCAGTACTTC

v_call: TRBV7-6
j_call: TRBJ1-2
clone_size: NA
d_call: TRBD1
cdr3_aa: CASSLGAGTEYGYTF
cdr3_nt: TGTGCCAGCAGCCTAGGGGCCGGGACAGAGTATGGCTACACCTTC

v_call: TRBV12-3/TRBV12-4
j_call: TRBJ1-3
clone_size: many
d_call: NA
cdr3_aa: CASSLGNTIYF
cdr3_nt: TGTGCCAGCAGTCTCGGAAACACCATATATTTT

v_call: TRBV5-1
j_call: TRBJ2-7
clone_size: NA
d_call: NA
cdr3_aa: CASSLMGESSYEQYF
cdr3_nt: TGCGCCAGCAGCTTGATGGGCGAGAGCTCCTACGAGCAGTACTTC

v_call: TRBV9
j_call: TRBJ1-1
clone_size: NA
d_call: NA
cdr3_aa: CASSSYRVRRGASTEAFF
cdr3_nt: TGTGCCAGCAGCTCCTACAGGGTAAGGAGGGGCGCGAGCACTGAAGCTTTCTTT

v_call: TRBV6-1
j_call: TRBJ2-7
clone_size: many
d_call: NA
cdr3_aa: CASSNPPGEQYF
cdr3_nt: TGTGCCAGCAGTAACCCACCTGGCGAGCAGTACTTC

v_call: TRBV3-1
j_call: TRBJ1-2
clone_size: few
d_call: NA
cdr3_aa: CASSQSDGYTF
cdr3_nt: TGTGCCAGCAGCCAGTCGGATGGCTACACCTTC

v_call: TRBV10-3
j_call: TRBJ1-3
clone_size: few
d_call: NA
cdr3_aa: CAISGDASGNTIYF
cdr3_nt: TGTGCCATCAGTGGGGACGCCTCTGGAAACACCATATATTTT

v_call: TRBV2
j_call: TRBJ1-2
clone_size: many
d_call: TRBD1
cdr3_aa: CASTRGTGNYGYTF
cdr3_nt: TGTGCCAGCACTCGAGGGACAGGGAACTATGGCTACACCTTC

v_call: TRBV9
j_call: TRBJ1-2
clone_size: few
d_call: NA
cdr3_aa: CASSVGGAFNYGYTF
cdr3_nt: TGTGCCAGCAGCGTAGGAGGGGCGTTTAACTATGGCTACACCTTC

v_call: TRBV12-5
j_call: TRBJ2-7
clone_size: few
d_call: NA
cdr3_aa: CASGLVPGTEEQYF
cdr3_nt: TGTGCTAGTGGTTTGGTCCCCGGGACGGAGGAACAGTACTTC

v_call: TRBV6-2/TRBV6-3
j_call: TRBJ1-5
clone_size: NA
d_call: TRBD1
cdr3_aa: CASSADRVQPQHF
cdr3_nt: TGTGCCAGCAGTGCGGACAGGGTTCAGCCCCAGCATTTT

v_call: TRBV5-5
j_call: TRBJ2-7
clone_size: NA
d_call: TRBD1
cdr3_aa: CASSGGTGALYEQYF
cdr3_nt: TGTGCCAGCAGCGGGGGGACAGGGGCGTTGTACGAGCAGTACTTC

v_call: TRBV5-1
j_call: TRBJ2-3
clone_size: once
d_call: NA
cdr3_aa: CASSLRGDSTDTQYF
cdr3_nt: TGCGCCAGCAGCTTGAGAGGGGACAGCACAGATACGCAGTATTTT

v_call: TRBV6-2/TRBV6-3
j_call: TRBJ2-4
clone_size: NA
d_call: NA
cdr3_aa: CASSPKGSIQYF
cdr3_nt: TGTGCCAGCAGTCCTAAAGGGAGCATTCAGTACTTC

v_call: TRBV6-1
j_call: TRBJ1-6
clone_size: few
d_call: NA
cdr3_aa: CASSEQGWSSYNSPLHF
cdr3_nt: TGTGCCAGCAGTGAACAGGGTTGGAGCTCCTATAATTCACCCCTCCACTTT

v_call: TRBV10-3
j_call: TRBJ1-1
clone_size: NA
d_call: TRBD1
cdr3_aa: CAITREDRENTEAFF
cdr3_nt: TGTGCCATCACCAGAGAGGACAGGGAGAACACTGAAGCTTTCTTT

v_call: TRBV7-8
j_call: TRBJ1-2
clone_size: many
d_call: TRBD1
cdr3_aa: CASSLTGGKGYGYTF
cdr3_nt: TGTGCCAGCAGCTTAACAGGGGGCAAGGGCTATGGCTACACCTTC

v_call: TRBV12-3/TRBV12-4
j_call: TRBJ2-7
clone_size: many
d_call: TRBD2
cdr3_aa: CASSFRGLAANTYEQYF
cdr3_nt: TGTGCCAGCAGTTTTAGGGGACTAGCGGCTAATACCTACGAGCAGTACTTC